These 6 T cell receptor beta chains originate from one sample sequenced in a study of CD8 T cells in Susac syndrome. When the RNA was reverse transcribed, random hexamers were used with an input of roughly 0.5 to 1 ug. A single record per CDR3 protein comes from TCRdb applying MiXCR to the immunoSEQ multiplex PCR reads. Of 150,000 to 200,000 distinct CDR3 sequences listed, 92% are singletons. The specimen was CD4+ T cells from PBMCs. The receptors stem from a human donor in good health.

V is TRBV18 and J is TRBJ2-2, with D possibly matching TRBD2 (6 bases). Germline V gene data show CDR1 as KGHSH and CDR2 as LQKENI. V lost 3 bases and J lost 1, with 9 bases in between. The CDR3 loop spans 15 amino acids. This chain's CDR3 is CASSPRDLNTGELFF. The CDR3 coding sequence is TGTGCCAGCTCACCCCGGGACTTGAACACCGGGGAGCTGTTTTTT.

The rearrangement joins TRBV28 to TRBJ2-2; D gene unclear. V was shortened by 2 bases and J by 6 bases, with 10 bases between the two germline ends. CDR1 and CDR2 (germline): MDHEN, SYDVKM. This CDR3 spans 14 amino acids. The CDR3 spells CASSLGSSSGELFF. The CDR3 DNA follows: TGTGCCAGCAGTTTAGGGTCCAGCTCCGGGGAGCTGTTTTTT. The full variable domain, completed using reference TRBV28 and TRBJ2-2, is DVKVTQSSRYLVKRTGEKVFLECVQDMDHENMFWYRQDPGLGLRLIYFSYDVKMKEKGDIPEGYSVSREKKERFSLILESASTNQTSMYLCASSLGSSSGELFFGEGSRLTVL.

This chain connects TRBV20-1 to TRBJ1-3; D unresolved. V dropped 2 bases and J dropped 0 bases, with 5 bases sitting between them. This CDR3 region has 13 residues. The V gene's germline CDR1 is DFQATT and CDR2 SNEGSKA (reference sequence). The CDR3: CSARRSSGNTIYF. DNA for the CDR3: TGCAGTGCTAGACGGAGCTCTGGAAACACCATATATTTT.

The V gene is TRBV4-1, the J gene TRBJ2-7, with TRBD1 as a possible D gene (6 bases). The CDR3 extends over 13 amino acids. Germline V gene data show CDR1 as MGHRA and CDR2 as YSYEKL. V shed 5 bases and J shed 1 base, with 9 bases lying between them. The CDR3, as DNA: TGCGCCAGCAGCGGAAGGGGGTCCTACGAGCAGTACTTC. Amino acid sequence: CASSGRGSYEQYF.

V is TRBV12-3 or TRBV12-4 and J is TRBJ2-2; 7 bases are shared with TRBD1. V shed 6 bases and J 1 base; nucleotides not matched to a gene: 8. There are 16 residues in the CDR3. The CDR3: CASRPRDSLNTGELFF. The CDR3 DNA reads TGTGCCAGCAGACCCCGGGACAGCTTGAACACCGGGGAGCTGTTTTTT.

V is TRBV18 and J is TRBJ2-3; D is ambiguous. This CDR3 has 16 amino acids. Germline assignment: CDR1 KGHSH and CDR2 LQKENI. Trimming took off 4 bases at V and 0 bases at J, with 14 bases between the two ends. CDR3 residues: CASSLAPPPSTDTQYF. The DNA of the CDR3 is TGTGCCAGCTCACTAGCTCCCCCGCCTAGCACAGATACGCAGTATTTT.